Below, one T cell receptor (beta chain) is given with its context. The sample belongs to a study of beta chain features in type 1 diabetes. Looking at the study overall: The examined sorted cells totaled about 110 million across samples.

The whole isolated RNA underwent reverse transcription, so sequencing captured expressed TCRB transcripts. Libraries were prepared by immunoSEQ multiplex PCR; TCRdb keeps only in-frame clonotypes and omits some of them. The sample holds about 150,000 clones; around 10% are singletons and the top ten take about 2.1%. A single heparinised draw of roughly 120 mL on average was taken per donor. CD4+ naive, central memory, regulatory and stem cell-like memory cells were sorted via CD45RO/CCR7/CD25/CD127/CD95/CD27. From germline, CDR1 is SGHTA and CDR2 FQGNSA. The CDR3 totals 15 residues. Trimming removed 5 bases from V and 1 base from J; junction bases left unmatched: 5.

The source of this sequence is a man between 18 and 29 years old in good health. Sequencing input: central memory CD4+ T cells from blood. This chain joins TRBV7-2 and TRBJ2-7; TRBD2 matches at 10 bases. The DNA for the CDR3 is TGTGCCAGCAGCCGGGGACTAGCGTTTTCCTACGAGCAGTACTTC. Amino acid sequence: CASSRGLAFSYEQYF. The full variable domain, completed using reference TRBV7-2 and TRBJ2-7, is GAGVSQSPSNKVTEKGKDVELRCDPISGHTALYWYRQSLGQGLEFLIYFQGNSAPDKSGLPSDRFSAERTGGSVSTLTIQRTQQEDSAVYLCASSRGLAFSYEQYFGPGTRLTVT.